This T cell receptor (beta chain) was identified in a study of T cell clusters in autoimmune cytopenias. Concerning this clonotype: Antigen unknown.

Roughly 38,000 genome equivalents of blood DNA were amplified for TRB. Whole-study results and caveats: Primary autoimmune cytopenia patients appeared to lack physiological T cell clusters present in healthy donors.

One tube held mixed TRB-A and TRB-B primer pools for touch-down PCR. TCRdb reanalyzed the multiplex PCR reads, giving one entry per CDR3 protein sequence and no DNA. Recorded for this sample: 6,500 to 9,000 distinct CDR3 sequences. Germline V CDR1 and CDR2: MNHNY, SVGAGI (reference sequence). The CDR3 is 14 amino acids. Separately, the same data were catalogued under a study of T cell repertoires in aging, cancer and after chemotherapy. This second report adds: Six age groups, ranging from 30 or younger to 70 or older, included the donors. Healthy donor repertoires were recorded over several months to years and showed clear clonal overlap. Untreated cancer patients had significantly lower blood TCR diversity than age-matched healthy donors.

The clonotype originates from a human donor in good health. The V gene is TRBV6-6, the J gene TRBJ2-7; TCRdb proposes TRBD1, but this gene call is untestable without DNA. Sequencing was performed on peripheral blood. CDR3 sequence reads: CASSPEGTGYEQYF.